This T cell receptor beta chain came from a study of T-cell reconstitution after alpha-beta-depleted transplantation in children. The authors prepared the TCRbeta library with unique molecular identifiers. TCRdb ran MiXCR on the PCR reads and lists one entry per CDR3 protein. Of around 450,000 distinct CDR3 sequences listed, under 20% were seen once; the top ten hold 29%. Findings and limits, study-wide: Most T-cell counts and diversity one year after the transplant came from T cells that were newly produced. At day 60, the high TCRbeta diversity found in some patients originated from recipient T cells and thymic progenitors that had survived. Several hundred expanded graft clones reportedly supplied alpha-beta T cells about two months after transplant.

V trimming: 5 bases; J trimming: 4 bases; junction bases outside the gene matches: 10. Germline CDR1 is SGHVS and CDR2 is FNYEAQ. This CDR3 has 17 amino acids. For this clonotype: What it binds is unknown.

The rearrangement joins TRBV7-6 to TRBJ2-3; 12 bases are shared with TRBD1. The sample consisted of PBMCs, mostly from graft donor cells, taken 360 days after TCRalphabeta/CD19-depleted stem cell transplant. The sequence came from a boy under two years old who had a stem cell transplant for Wiskott-Aldrich syndrome, so the T cells may come from the graft donor. The DNA of the CDR3 is TGTGCCAGCAGCCGGGACAGGGGGCCCTTAACATCAGATACGCAGTATTTT. Amino acids: CASSRDRGPLTSDTQYF.